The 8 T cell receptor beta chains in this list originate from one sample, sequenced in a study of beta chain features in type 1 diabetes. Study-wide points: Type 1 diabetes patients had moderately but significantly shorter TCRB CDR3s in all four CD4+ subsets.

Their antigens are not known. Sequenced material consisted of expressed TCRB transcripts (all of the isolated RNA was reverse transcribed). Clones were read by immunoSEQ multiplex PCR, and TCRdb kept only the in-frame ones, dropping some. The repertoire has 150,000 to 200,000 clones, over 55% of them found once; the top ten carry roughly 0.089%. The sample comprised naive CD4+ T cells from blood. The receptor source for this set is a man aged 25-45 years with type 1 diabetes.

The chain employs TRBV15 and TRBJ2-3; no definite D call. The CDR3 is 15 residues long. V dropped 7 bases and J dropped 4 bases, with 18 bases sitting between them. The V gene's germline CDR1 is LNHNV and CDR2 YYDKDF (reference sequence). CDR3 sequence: CATTGRLPWADTQYF. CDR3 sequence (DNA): TGTGCCACCACTGGTAGACTCCCTTGGGCAGATACGCAGTATTTT.

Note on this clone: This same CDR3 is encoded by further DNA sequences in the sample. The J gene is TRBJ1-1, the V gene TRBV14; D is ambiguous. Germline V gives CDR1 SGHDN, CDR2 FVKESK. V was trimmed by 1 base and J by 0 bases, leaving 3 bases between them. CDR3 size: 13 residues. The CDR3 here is CASSQGMNTEAFF. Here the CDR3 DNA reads TGTGCCAGCAGCCAAGGCATGAACACTGAAGCTTTCTTT.

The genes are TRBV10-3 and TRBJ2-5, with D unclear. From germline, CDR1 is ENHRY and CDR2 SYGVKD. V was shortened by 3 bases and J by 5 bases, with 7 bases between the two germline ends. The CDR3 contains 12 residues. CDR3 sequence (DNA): TGTGCCATCAGTGATATACGGGAGACCCAGTACTTC. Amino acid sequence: CAISDIRETQYF.

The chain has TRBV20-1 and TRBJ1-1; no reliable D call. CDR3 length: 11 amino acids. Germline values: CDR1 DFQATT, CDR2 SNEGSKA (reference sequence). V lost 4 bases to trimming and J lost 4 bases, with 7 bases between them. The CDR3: CSANTVTEAFF. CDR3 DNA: TGCAGTGCTAACACGGTCACTGAAGCTTTCTTT.

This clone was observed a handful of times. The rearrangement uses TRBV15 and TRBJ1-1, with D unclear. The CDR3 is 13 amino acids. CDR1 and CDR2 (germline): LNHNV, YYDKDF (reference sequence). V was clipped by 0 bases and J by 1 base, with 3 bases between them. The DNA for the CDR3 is TGTGCCACCAGCAGAGACGGGAACACTGAAGCTTTCTTT. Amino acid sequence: CATSRDGNTEAFF.

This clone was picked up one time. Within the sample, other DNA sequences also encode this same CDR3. The CDR3 spells CSVEGQGAYEQYF. The CDR3 DNA reads as TGCAGCGTTGAAGGTCAGGGGGCCTACGAGCAGTACTTC. The rearrangement joins TRBV29-1 to TRBJ2-7; TRBD1 matches at 7 bases. V shed 1 base and J 2 bases; nucleotides not matched to a gene: 2. The CDR3 is 13 amino acids. Germline V gene lookup returns CDR1 SQVTM and CDR2 ANQGSEA.

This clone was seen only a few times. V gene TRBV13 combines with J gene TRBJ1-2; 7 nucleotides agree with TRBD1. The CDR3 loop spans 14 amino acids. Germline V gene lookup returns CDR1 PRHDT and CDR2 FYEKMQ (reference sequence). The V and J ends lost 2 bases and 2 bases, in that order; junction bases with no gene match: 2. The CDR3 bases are TGTGCCAGCAGCTTACGGGACAGCAACTATGGCTACACCTTC. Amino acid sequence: CASSLRDSNYGYTF.

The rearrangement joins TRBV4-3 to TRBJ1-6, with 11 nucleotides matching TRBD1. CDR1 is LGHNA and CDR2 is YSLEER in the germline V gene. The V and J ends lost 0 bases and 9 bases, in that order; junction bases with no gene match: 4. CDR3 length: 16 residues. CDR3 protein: CASSQDAGTGGSPLHF. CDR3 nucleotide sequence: TGCGCCAGCAGCCAAGATGCCGGGACAGGGGGTTCACCCCTCCACTTT.